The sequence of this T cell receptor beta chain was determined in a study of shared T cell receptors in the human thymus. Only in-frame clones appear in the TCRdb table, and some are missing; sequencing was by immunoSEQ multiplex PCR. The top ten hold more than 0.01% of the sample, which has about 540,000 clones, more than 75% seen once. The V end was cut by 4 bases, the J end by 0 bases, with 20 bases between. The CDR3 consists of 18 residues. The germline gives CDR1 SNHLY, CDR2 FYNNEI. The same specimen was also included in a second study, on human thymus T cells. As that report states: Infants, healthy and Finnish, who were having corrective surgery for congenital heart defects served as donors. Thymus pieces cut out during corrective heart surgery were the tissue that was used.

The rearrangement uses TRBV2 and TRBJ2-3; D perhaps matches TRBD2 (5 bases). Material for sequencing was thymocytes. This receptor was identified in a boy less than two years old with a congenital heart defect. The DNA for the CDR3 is TGTGCCAGCAGTGCACAGCCTGAGGACTTCACCAGCACAGATACGCAGTATTTT. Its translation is CASSAQPEDFTSTDTQYF.